The 21 T cell receptor beta chains presented below share a single source sample, sequenced in a study of cytomegalovirus exposure and HLA in healthy donors. PCR amplification relied on 60 Vbeta primers (plus 13 Jbeta primers). The repertoire was sequenced with immunoSEQ multiplex PCR; TCRdb's copy has only in-frame clones and lacks some. The profile covers about 130,000 clones, with 80% appearing a single time and about 4% taken by the ten largest. Source material: PBMCs. These receptors originate from a woman aged 40-49 years in good health and CMV-seronegative.

Only one count was recorded for this clone. The chain recombines TRBV28 with TRBJ2-1; 9 positions agree with TRBD1. Germline values: CDR1 MDHEN, CDR2 SYDVKM. The CDR3 contains 15 residues. The V gene end was trimmed by 8 bases and the J gene end by 4 bases; junction bases not matched to a gene: 9. The CDR3 loop is CASATGGRIYNEQFF. The CDR3 region has the DNA TGTGCCAGCGCGACAGGGGGAAGAATATACAATGAGCAGTTCTTC.

This clone was seen a few times. The J gene is TRBJ2-7, the V gene TRBV6-1; 10 nucleotides match TRBD2. From germline, CDR1 is MNHNS and CDR2 SASEGT. The CDR3 runs 13 residues. The V gene end was trimmed by 6 bases and the J gene end by 7 bases; junction bases not matched to a gene: 6. CDR3 in DNA: TGTGCCAGCAGACTAGCGGGGCTCTTAGAGCAGTACTTC. This codes for CASRLAGLLEQYF.

The chain employs TRBV29-1 and TRBJ1-2; D possibly corresponds to TRBD1 (5 bases). The CDR3 loop spans 14 amino acids. Germline CDR1 and CDR2: SQVTM and ANQGSEA. With 2 bases removed from V and 4 bases from J, the gap between germline ends came to 14 bases. The CDR3 reads CSVESPGKGYGYTF. CDR3 in DNA: TGCAGCGTTGAATCCCCAGGGAAGGGCTATGGCTACACCTTC.

Only a few counts were recorded for this clone. DNA for the CDR3: TGTGCCAGCAGATCCCTCTACAGGGATCGAGGAAACACCATATATTTT. This gives the protein CASRSLYRDRGNTIYF. This chain links TRBV27 with TRBJ1-3; maybe TRBD1 (6 bases). Germline loops: CDR1 MNHEY, CDR2 SMNVEV (reference sequence). Trimming stripped 6 bases from V and 4 bases from J, with 19 bases between. There are 16 residues in the CDR3.

The chain employs TRBV29-1 and TRBJ1-4; D gene ambiguous. CDR1 is SQVTM, CDR2 ANQGSEA, per germline. The CDR3 totals 14 residues. V was pared by 7 bases and J by 2 bases, with 14 bases between. This chain's CDR3 is CSAAKGGTNEKLFF. In DNA form, the CDR3 reads TGCAGCGCCGCCAAGGGCGGGACTAATGAAAAACTGTTTTTT.

The rearrangement links TRBV6-1 to TRBJ2-3; D is ambiguous. The CDR3 consists of 14 residues. V lost 10 bases, J lost 7 bases, and 21 bases lay in between. Germline V CDR1 and CDR2: MNHNS, SASEGT. The CDR3 reads CATREIPSLNTQYF. For the CDR3, the DNA is TGTGCCACTAGAGAAATCCCGTCGTTAAATACGCAGTATTTT.

This sequence joins TRBV6-1 and TRBJ2-1, with 7 bases matching TRBD2. Trimming cost V 8 bases and J 6 bases; bases outside gene matches: 13. Germline-derived CDR1 and CDR2 are MNHNS and SASEGT. CDR3 length: 15 residues. The CDR3 spells CASGEGPAESNEQFF. Here the CDR3 DNA reads TGTGCCAGCGGGGAGGGGCCAGCGGAGAGCAATGAGCAGTTCTTC.

The chain combines TRBV7-9 with TRBJ2-1; TRBD1 matches at 9 bases. CDR1 and CDR2 (germline): SEHNR, FQNEAQ (reference sequence). This CDR3 region has 15 residues. V shed 10 bases and J 6 bases; nucleotides not matched to a gene: 13. For the CDR3, the DNA is TGTGCCATCCGATCCCGGGACAGGGTAGTCAATGAGCAGTTCTTC. This translates into CAIRSRDRVVNEQFF.

This clone appeared a single time. This chain uses TRBV5-6 with TRBJ2-7; maybe TRBD2 (6 bases). The length of the CDR3 is 14 residues. CDR1 and CDR2 from the germline V gene are SGHDT and YYEEEE. Trimming took off 3 bases at V and 7 bases at J, with 17 bases between the two ends. The chain's CDR3 is CASSSPRLVFEQYF. DNA of the CDR3: TGTGCCAGCAGCTCCCCTCGACTAGTATTTGAGCAGTACTTC. The complete variable domain, with remaining parts taken from reference TRBV5-6 and TRBJ2-7, reads DAGVTQSPTHLIKTRGQQVTLRCSPKSGHDTVSWYQQALGQGPQFIFQYYEEEERQRGNFPDRFSGHQFPNYSSELNVNALLLGDSALYLCASSSPRLVFEQYFGPGTRLTVT.

This chain connects TRBV5-5 to TRBJ1-1; 8 bases agree with TRBD1. Germline CDR1 SGHKS, CDR2 YYEKEE (reference sequence). Unmatched junction bases numbered 12, after V lost 3 bases and J lost 5 bases. CDR3 length: 16 residues. The CDR3 sequence: CASSWGAGQVGTEAFF. The CDR3 region has the DNA TGTGCCAGCAGCTGGGGGGCGGGACAGGTAGGGACTGAAGCTTTCTTT.

The chain has TRBV5-4 and TRBJ1-1, with D possibly being TRBD1 (6 bases). V gave up 5 bases and J gave up 7 bases, with 18 bases separating them. Germline V gene lookup returns CDR1 SGHNT and CDR2 YYREEE (reference sequence). The CDR3 is 14 residues long. The CDR3: CASRGGQGKLEAFF. The CDR3 DNA reads as TGTGCCAGCAGGGGGGGGCAGGGAAAGCTTGAAGCTTTCTTT.

This chain joins TRBV4-2 and TRBJ1-2; 7 bases map to TRBD1. The CDR3 length is 14 residues. Germline CDR1 LGHNA, CDR2 YNFKEQ. The V segment lost 6 bases and the J segment 3 bases; nucleotides outside the gene matches: 7. The CDR3, as DNA: TGTGCCAGCAGTTCCAGAGGGGGCGACTATGGCTACACCTTC. Amino acid sequence: CASSSRGGDYGYTF.

Turning to this clone: One end of the junction fails to match germline, which may point to a read error. The CDR3 is CASSLRQGGINEQFF. The CDR3 DNA follows: TGTGCTAGCAGCTTGCGACAGGGTGGTATCAATGAGCAGTTCTTC. V usage is TRBV7-7 and J usage is TRBJ2-1; TRBD1 matches 7 bases. The germline V gene encodes CDR1 SSHAT and CDR2 FNYEAQ (reference sequence). The CDR3 totals 15 residues.

This chain joins TRBV6-6 and TRBJ1-1, with D unclear. V lost 0 bases to trimming and J lost 7 bases, with 3 bases between them. This CDR3 comprises 11 residues. Germline CDR1 reads MNHNY; CDR2 reads SVGAGI (reference sequence). DNA for the CDR3: TGTGCCAGCAGTTACTCCTTTGAAGCTTTCTTT. Its translation is CASSYSFEAFF.

This chain connects TRBV19 to TRBJ2-3; D is perhaps TRBD2 (5 bases). This CDR3 comprises 15 residues. Per germline, CDR1 LNHDA and CDR2 SQIVND (reference sequence). V was pared by 5 bases and J by 6 bases, with 18 bases between. CDR3: CASSSPTLGVDTQYF. In DNA, the CDR3 is TGTGCCAGTAGTTCTCCCACCCTGGGAGTTGATACGCAGTATTTT. The full variable domain, its missing parts supplied by reference TRBV19 and TRBJ2-3, is DGGITQSPKYLFRKEGQNVTLSCEQNLNHDAMYWYRQDPGQGLRLIYYSQIVNDFQKGDIAEGYSVSREKKESFPLTVTSAQKNPTAFYLCASSSPTLGVDTQYFGPGTRLTVL.

In regard to this clone: At one end, the junction sequence differs from germline, possibly due to a read error. The chain links TRBV9 to TRBJ1-1, with 8 nucleotides matching TRBD1. The CDR3 is 14 amino acids. In germline, CDR1 is SGDLS, CDR2 YYNGEE. Here the CDR3 reads CANSPLGTGTEAFF. Here the CDR3 DNA reads TGTGCCAACAGCCCCCTGGGGACAGGAACTGAAGCTTTCTTT. The entire variable domain, with the rest obtained from reference TRBV9 and TRBJ1-1, is as follows: DSGVTQTPKHLITATGQRVTLRCSPRSGDLSVYWYQQSLDQGLQFLIQYYNGEERAKGNILERFSAQQFPDLHSELNLSSLELGDSALYFCANSPLGTGTEAFFGQGTRLTVV.

The V and J genes are TRBV4-3 and TRBJ1-4; D remains ambiguous. The CDR3 extends over 13 amino acids. The germline V gene has CDR1 LGHNA and CDR2 YSLEER. Trimming left V 4 bases short and J 11 bases short, with 14 bases between. The CDR3 loop reads CASSPETREKLFF. In DNA, the CDR3 is TGCGCCAGCAGCCCCGAGACACGGGAGAAACTGTTTTTT.

This clone occurred a few times. V and J are TRBV5-6 and TRBJ1-1; D might be TRBD1 (6 bases). Germline values: CDR1 SGHDT, CDR2 YYEEEE. The CDR3 is made up of 14 amino acids. V was pared by 2 bases and J by 11 bases, with 19 bases between. As DNA, the CDR3 is TGTGCCAGCAGCTTCGGGACACCACCCACGACGGCTTTCTTT. Amino acid sequence: CASSFGTPPTTAFF.

V is TRBV20-1 and J is TRBJ2-1; D not certain. Looked up from germline, CDR1 is DFQATT and CDR2 is SNEGSKA (reference sequence). V dropped 6 bases and J dropped 6 bases, with 6 bases sitting between them. There are 10 residues in the CDR3. CDR3 region: CSAELNEQFF. Here the CDR3 DNA reads TGCAGTGCAGAACTCAATGAGCAGTTCTTC.

This clone was observed a few times. The chain carries TRBV4-3 and TRBJ2-5, with a weak D call TRBD2 (6 bases). The germline CDR1 and CDR2 sequences are LGHNA and YSLEER. V was clipped by 3 bases and J by 4 bases, with 6 bases between them. CDR3 length: 12 amino acids. The CDR3 coding sequence is TGCGCCAGCAGCCACGGGGGAGAGACCCAGTACTTC. Amino acid sequence: CASSHGGETQYF.

The chain uses TRBV5-1 and TRBJ2-5; D not resolved. V dropped 0 bases and J dropped 1 base, with 7 bases sitting between them. Germline CDR1 and CDR2: SGHRS and YFSETQ. The CDR3 runs to 14 residues. The chain's CDR3 is CASSLGAVQETQYF. DNA of the CDR3: TGCGCCAGCAGCTTGGGTGCGGTCCAAGAGACCCAGTACTTC.